This paragraph covers one T cell receptor beta chain sequence. The table came from immunoSEQ multiplex PCR; TCRdb's copy has only in-frame clones and leaves some out. The table lists about 130,000 clones, 85% to 95% of them singletons. These data originate in a study of control samples from healthy donors and cancer patients. The CDR3 covers 12 residues. Germline CDR1 SGHTS, CDR2 YDEGEE. V lost 0 bases and J lost 5, with 5 bases in between. V usage is TRBV5-8 and J usage is TRBJ2-5, with D unclear. Material: PBMCs. This sequence originates from a man in his sixties with colorectal cancer. The CDR3 loop reads CASSLAWETQYF. In DNA form, the CDR3 reads TGTGCCAGCAGCTTGGCTTGGGAGACCCAGTACTTC.